This T cell receptor (beta chain) was identified during a study of sequential checkpoint blockade in melanoma. Sequencing used immunoSEQ multiplex PCR; TCRdb keeps in-frame clones, though not all of them. The data show 40,000 or so clones, roughly 89% seen once. The treatment is: randomized to nivolumab then ipilimumab (arm A) or the reverse (arm B). Live CD3+CD8+ CD19− CD56− cells were sorted from PBMCs. The germline CDR1 and CDR2 sequences are MGHRA and YSYEKL. V lost 1 base and J lost 3, with 10 bases in between. The CDR3 is 15 amino acids. Sequences were derived from CD8+ T cells sorted from blood (inferred from file names), sampled from a patient given nivolumab and ipilimumab in sequence. This clonotype was obtained from a human donor with melanoma. The V and J genes are TRBV4-1 and TRBJ2-1; TRBD2 might be the D (6 bases). This chain's CDR3 is CASSQVGGLYNEQFF. CDR3 DNA sequence: TGCGCCAGCAGCCAAGTAGGAGGGCTCTACAATGAGCAGTTCTTC.